This is a list of T cell receptor beta chains from one sample in a study of cytomegalovirus exposure and HLA in healthy donors. Data came from immunoSEQ multiplex PCR; TCRdb stores just in-frame clones and leaves some out. The sample yields roughly 160,000 clones, roughly 83% seen once. The sequenced sample consisted of PBMCs. Receptors originate from a boy younger than 10 in good health and CMV-seronegative. Both conserved end residues are part of each CDR3. D genes are given only for firm matches. Only part of the rows carry a size: once, few, many, or a class if the clone is expanded.

J	size	V	D	DNA	CDR3
TRBJ2-1	.	TRBV7-5	.	TGTGCCAGAAGCTCATCGGGGGGGACGTCTCTCAATGAGCAGTTCTTC	CARSSSGGTSLNEQFF
TRBJ1-4	once	TRBV7-2	.	TGTGCCAGCAGCCCCGACACCCCAACGAAACTGTTTTTT	CASSPDTPTKLFF
TRBJ1-2	.	TRBV4-1	.	TGCGCCAGCAGCCAAGAGTGGGCAGGGGATAACTATGGCTACACCTTC	CASSQEWAGDNYGYTF
TRBJ1-6	.	TRBV7-9	TRBD1	TGTGCCAGCAGCTCAGGGGGCAGAATTAATTCGCCCCTCCACTTT	CASSSGGRINSPLHF
TRBJ2-3	.	TRBV12-1	.	TGTGCCAGCAGCTTTCAAACTAGCGGGGGGACCACAGATACGCAGTATTTT	CASSFQTSGGTTDTQYF
TRBJ2-2	.	TRBV25-1	.	TGTGCCAGCAAACACAGAGTAACCGAGGAGCTGTTTTTT	CASKHRVTEELFF
TRBJ1-1	once	TRBV9	.	TGTGCCAGCAGCTCGACAGTAAACACTGAAGCTTTCTTT	CASSSTVNTEAFF
TRBJ2-7	.	TRBV6-5	TRBD2	TGTGCCAGCAGGGGCGGGGGGGCCTCCTACGAGCAGTACTTC	CASRGGGASYEQYF
TRBJ1-2	.	TRBV9	.	TGTGCCAGCAGCCCACATAGGGGGGGGCGGGATGGCTACACCTTC	CASSPHRGGRDGYTF
TRBJ2-5	.	TRBV6-6	TRBD2	TGTGCCAGCAGTTTTCCGGGACTAGCGGGGGGAGAGACCCAGTACTTC	CASSFPGLAGGETQYF
TRBJ2-7	.	TRBV6-6	TRBD1	TGTGCCAGCAGTTCACTGACACCGACAGGGGCTTACGAGCAGTACTTC	CASSSLTPTGAYEQYF
TRBJ2-1	.	TRBV5-1	.	TGCGCCAGCAGCGCCCTGAGCTCCTACAATGAGCAGTTCTTC	CASSALSSYNEQFF
TRBJ1-1	.	TRBV7-7	TRBD1	TGTGCTAGCAGCTTAGGGGACAGGGTGAACACTGAAGCTTTCTTT	CASSLGDRVNTEAFF
TRBJ2-1	.	TRBV4-3	TRBD2	TGCGCCAGCAGCCTCACGACTAGCGGGAGGGTTGAGCAGTTCTTC	CASSLTTSGRVEQFF
TRBJ1-2	.	TRBV18	.	TGTGCCAGCTCACAAAAAGGTACAGGTCCTGGCTACACCTTC	CASSQKGTGPGYTF
TRBJ2-7	.	TRBV30	TRBD1	TGTGCCTGGGGGGACAGGGCCTCCTACGAGCAGTACTTC	CAWGDRASYEQYF
TRBJ2-3	once	TRBV5-4	.	TGTGCCAGCAGCCCAGGCGGGTCGGATACGCAGTATTTT	CASSPGGSDTQYF
TRBJ1-1	.	TRBV6-5	.	TGTGCCAGCAGTCGAGCTGTCTCGGGGGGAACTGAAGCTTTCTTT	CASSRAVSGGTEAFF
TRBJ2-3	.	TRBV9	.	TGTGCCAGCAGCGTAGCGGGGAAAGATACGCAGTATTTT	CASSVAGKDTQYF
TRBJ2-1	few	TRBV7-9	.	TGTGCCAGCAGCTTGGCCGGGACAGCGGGCAATGAGCAGTTCTTC	CASSLAGTAGNEQFF
TRBJ1-1	.	TRBV27	TRBD1	TGTGCCAGCAGCTGGGGACAGGCTAACACTGAAGCTTTCTTT	CASSWGQANTEAFF
TRBJ1-5	.	TRBV6-6	.	TGTGCCAGCAGTTTTAACGACAGAGATAGCAATCAGCCCCAGCATTTT	CASSFNDRDSNQPQHF
TRBJ1-6	few	TRBV10-2	.	TGCGCCAGCAACCAGGGGTCCTATAATTCACCCCTCCACTTT	CASNQGSYNSPLHF
TRBJ2-2	.	TRBV5-1	.	TGCGCCAGCAGCTTGACGTCGGGGAATGGGGAGCTGTTTTTT	CASSLTSGNGELFF
TRBJ1-1	.	TRBV11-2	TRBD1	TGTGCCAGCAGCTTAGTTCGGAGTCGGGCAGGGGGCGATGGAGCTTTCTTT	CASSLVRSRAGGDGAFF
TRBJ2-3	.	TRBV19	TRBD2	TGTGCCAGTAGTATTGGGGGAGGGTTAAGCACAGATACGCAGTATTTT	CASSIGGGLSTDTQYF
TRBJ2-7	.	TRBV9	.	TGTGCCAGCAGCGTAGGAGCCAGGGACTCGGGGCCGCACTTC	CASSVGARDSGPHF
TRBJ2-1	.	TRBV5-6	.	TGTGCCAGCAGCTTGGCGGATGAGCAGTTCTTC	CASSLADEQFF
TRBJ2-4	.	TRBV11-2	TRBD2	TGTGCCAGCAGCTTAGCTAGCGGGAGGGCAACACCCAAAAACATTCAGTACTTC	CASSLASGRATPKNIQYF
TRBJ1-1	.	TRBV2	.	TGTGCCAGCAGTCTTTATGAAGCTTTCTTT	CASSLYEAFF
TRBJ1-3	.	TRBV9	.	TGTGCCAGCAGCGGGGCAGCGGGGGACACCATATATTTT	CASSGAAGDTIYF
TRBJ1-1	.	TRBV30	.	TGTGCCTGGAGTACAAGGGGGAACACTGAAGCTTTCTTT	CAWSTRGNTEAFF
TRBJ1-4	.	TRBV4-2	.	TGTGCCAGCAGCCAAGACAGGGCGTCTGAAAAACTGTTTTTT	CASSQDRASEKLFF
TRBJ2-5	.	TRBV7-8	TRBD2	TGTGCCAGCAGCTTAGCGCCGGGAGGAGAGACCCAGTACTTC	CASSLAPGGETQYF
TRBJ1-1	.	TRBV29-1	.	TGCAGCGCCGGTGGACACCAGGGCACTGAAGCTTTCTTT	CSAGGHQGTEAFF
TRBJ1-2	.	TRBV2	TRBD1	TGTGCCAGTACCGGGACAGGGGCATATGGCTACACCTTC	CASTGTGAYGYTF
TRBJ1-1	.	TRBV13	.	TGTGCCAGCAGCTTTTGGTATAGGGGCCTCCGCTTAGACATGAACACTGAAGCTTTCTTT	CASSFWYRGLRLDMNTEAFF
TRBJ2-1	.	TRBV5-1	.	TGCGCCAGCAGCCGTCCGGGACAATACAATGAGCAGTTCTTC	CASSRPGQYNEQFF
TRBJ2-3	.	TRBV4-3	.	TGCGCCAGCAGCCAAGGAAGAGGGGGAGGCACAGATACGCAGTATTTT	CASSQGRGGGTDTQYF
TRBJ1-2	.	TRBV5-1	TRBD1	TGCGCCAGCAGGCCGGACAGGGAGCATGGCTACACCTTC	CASRPDREHGYTF
TRBJ1-2	.	TRBV4-1	.	TGCGCCAGCAGCCAAGATCCAGGGGAAAGCTATGGCTACACCTTC	CASSQDPGESYGYTF
TRBJ2-5	.	TRBV12-5	TRBD2	TGTGCTAGTGGTTCGGAAGGACTAGCGGGAGCAGAGACCCAGTACTTC	CASGSEGLAGAETQYF
TRBJ2-3	.	TRBV29-1	.	TGCAGCGCCGAGGGTGGGTTTACTGCAGATACGCAGTATTTT	CSAEGGFTADTQYF
TRBJ2-1	once	TRBV27	.	TGTGCCAGCAGTTTGGAGCGAATGAATGAGCAGTTCTTC	CASSLERMNEQFF
TRBJ2-3	.	TRBV6-1	TRBD2	TGTGCCAGCAGTCACCGGGACTATGAGGCAGATACGCAGTATTTT	CASSHRDYEADTQYF
TRBJ2-5	.	TRBV4-2	TRBD2	TGTGCCAGCAGCCAAGAAGAGAGGCGGGGAGGGGAGACCCAGTACTTC	CASSQEERRGGETQYF
TRBJ2-5	.	TRBV13	TRBD1	TGTGCCAGCAGCTTAAAGGGGCAGGGGGAAGAGACCCAGTACTTC	CASSLKGQGEETQYF
TRBJ2-1	.	TRBV9	TRBD2	TGTGCCAGCAGCGCCGGGACTATCGATGAGCAGTTCTTC	CASSAGTIDEQFF
TRBJ2-1	.	TRBV15	.	TGTGCCACCAGCAGAGTGCAGAATGAGCAGTTCTTC	CATSRVQNEQFF
TRBJ2-5	few	TRBV10-1	.	TGCGCCAGCAGTGTAGGGGGTTTGGAGACCCAGTACTTC	CASSVGGLETQYF
TRBJ1-2	.	TRBV2	TRBD1	TGTGCCAGCAGTGATCGGGGACAGTATGGCTACACCTTC	CASSDRGQYGYTF
TRBJ2-3	.	TRBV6-6	TRBD2	TGTGCCAGCAGACCCCCGGGACTAGACACAGATACGCAGTATTTT	CASRPPGLDTDTQYF
TRBJ2-5	.	TRBV13	TRBD2	TGTGCCAGCAGCTTGGCACGGGGCGGGCGGGAGAGAGAGACCCAGTACTTC	CASSLARGGRERETQYF
TRBJ1-1	.	TRBV7-2	TRBD1	TGTGCCAGCAGCCGGACAGGGGTTCGGACTGAAGCTTTCTTT	CASSRTGVRTEAFF
TRBJ2-7	.	TRBV5-4	TRBD1	TGTGCCAGCAGCAATACAGGGGGCGGCCGAACGGGGGAGCAGTACTTC	CASSNTGGGRTGEQYF